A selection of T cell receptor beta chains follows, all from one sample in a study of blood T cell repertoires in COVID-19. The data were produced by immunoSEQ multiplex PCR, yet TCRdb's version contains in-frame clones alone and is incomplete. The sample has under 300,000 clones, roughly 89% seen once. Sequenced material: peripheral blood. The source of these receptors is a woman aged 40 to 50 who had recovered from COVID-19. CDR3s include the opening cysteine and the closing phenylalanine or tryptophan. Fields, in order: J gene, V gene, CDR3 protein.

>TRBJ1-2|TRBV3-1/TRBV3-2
CASRQGDGYTF
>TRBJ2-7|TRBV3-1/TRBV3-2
CASSQMLQVGYEQYF
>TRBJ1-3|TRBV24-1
CATSDLTGNTIYF
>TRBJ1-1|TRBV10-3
CAISADRANTEAFF
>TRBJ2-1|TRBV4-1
CASSQDQGPGRSGFYNEQFF
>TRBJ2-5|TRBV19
CASSIGRAGGKETQYF
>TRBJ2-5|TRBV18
CASSPQPGIETQYF
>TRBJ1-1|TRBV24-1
CATSGGGTEAFF
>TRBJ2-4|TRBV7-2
CASSLVGGGSNTNIQYF
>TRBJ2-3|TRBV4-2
CASSHGAMGLPGADTQYF
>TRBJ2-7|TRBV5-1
CASSLSVSYYEQYF
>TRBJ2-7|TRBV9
CASSVREGGIDEQYF
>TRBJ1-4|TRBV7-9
CASSTGLNEKLFF
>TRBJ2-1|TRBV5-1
CASSPGLADNEQFF
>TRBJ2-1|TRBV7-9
CASSRSSLRTYNEQFF
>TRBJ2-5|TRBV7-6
CASSLTSGGETQYF
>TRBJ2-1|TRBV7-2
CASSGTGGRTEQFF
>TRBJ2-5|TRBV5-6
CASSLAVQETQYF
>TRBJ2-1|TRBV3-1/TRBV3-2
CASSLTSGGPPWQFF
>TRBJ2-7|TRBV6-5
CASSWTGGSYEQYF
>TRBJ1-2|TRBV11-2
CASSRSGANYGYTF
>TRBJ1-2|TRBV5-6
CASSQLGRGVVYGYTF
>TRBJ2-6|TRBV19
CASRRLESSGANVLTF
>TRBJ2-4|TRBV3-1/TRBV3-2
CASSQVSRGNIQYF
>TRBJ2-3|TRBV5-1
CASSSSTDTQYF
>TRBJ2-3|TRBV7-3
CASSQGSFSPADTQYF
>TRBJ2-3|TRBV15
CATSRRTSGGTDTQYF
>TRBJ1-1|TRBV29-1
CSVWTGRTEAFF
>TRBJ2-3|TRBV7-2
CASSFGTGPTDTQYF
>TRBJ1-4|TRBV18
CASSRRTGTNEKLFF
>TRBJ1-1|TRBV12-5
CASGLVLTGQTNMNTEAFF
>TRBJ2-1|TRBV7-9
CASSLTSGSADEQFF
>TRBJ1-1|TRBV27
CASTRGNEAFF
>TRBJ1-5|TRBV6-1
CASSPRADQPQHF
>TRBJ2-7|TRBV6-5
CASSYSGQGGYEQYF
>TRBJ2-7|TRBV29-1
CSVQEELLLSYEQYF
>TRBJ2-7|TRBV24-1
CATPATDTSYEQYF
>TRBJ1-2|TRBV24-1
CATSVQGRGDYTF
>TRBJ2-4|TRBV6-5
CASRPSGLAKNIQYF